The source of this T cell receptor beta chain is a study of T-cell memory formation after mild COVID-19 (dated by TCRdb to the early 2020s). Concerning the study at large: TCR sequence clusters from the two donors were found to be largely donor specific. In two donors, T-cell clones that expanded and contracted after mild COVID-19 were followed by sequencing TCRalpha and TCRbeta repertoires longitudinally. Two young, previously healthy adult volunteers made up the cohort, one male and one female.

Ficoll-Paque density gradient centrifugation was the method used to isolate PBMCs. Regarding this clonotype: Its antigen target is currently unknown. There are no base qualities to consult, and no much larger clone falls within one base.

Sequencing was carried out with an Illumina NovaSeq 6000. TCRalpha and TCRbeta cDNA libraries were constructed by 5'RACE with constant-segment primers, with sample barcodes and unique molecular identifiers being introduced. RNA was extracted from every sample with Trizol reagent. Libraries were amplified in two PCR steps, with a second sample barcode and Illumina TruSeq adapters added in the second step. Sequencing of the libraries was done on an Illumina NovaSeq, producing 2 x 150 bp paired-end reads. In the paper's pipeline: Demultiplexing of reads and collapsing into UMI-guided consensus sequences were performed with migec v1.2.7. With mixcr v2.1.11, UMI consensuses were aligned to TRA and TRB V and J templates and assembled into clonotypes. Clonotypes were classified as expanded or contracted when called significant by both edgeR and NoisET, with noise models trained on biological replicates. edgeR calls used a false discovery rate-adjusted p below 0.01 and a log2 fold-change threshold of 1. As an exploratory analysis of dynamics, max-normalized trajectories of the 1000 most abundant clonotypes were examined by PCA with hierarchical clustering. Separately sequenced CD4+ and CD8+ repertoires were used to assign the CD4 or CD8 phenotype of responding clones. The public reads were run again by TCRdb, first through fastp at Q25 and then through MiXCR, and only productive beta chains were kept. Each CDR3 protein gets just one entry, which takes the most common genes and DNA from the rows behind it. TCRdb's processing, not the study's, gives the V and J calls here. The sample table shows about 180,000 distinct CDR3 sequences, and about 18% are seen once. Together, the top ten hold roughly 4% of the sample.

The CDR3 has 14 amino acids, counting the end cysteine and phenylalanine. The sequence is cut down to CDR3 DNA, 42 bases in frame from base 1. The germline ends are 10 bases apart after V is trimmed by 2 bases and J by 3 bases. From the germline V gene (reference sequence), CDR1 is SEHNR and CDR2 is FQNEAQ. Study-wide conclusions, independent of this receptor: Contracting CD4+ clones were found mainly in CM and EM memory subsets, while CD8+ clones were enriched in EMRA. Some responding clones were detected in pre-infection memory, which suggested that pre-existing cross-reactive memory T cells had joined the SARS-CoV-2 response. SARS-CoV-2 specificity of the second-wave clones peaking on day 37 was not confirmed. Balanced CD4/CD8 phenotypes were observed for clones contracting from day 15 to 85, whereas a bias towards CD4+ was observed for a second wave of clones expanding from day 15 to 37. The study covered only two mild cases, and larger cohorts including severe cases with pre-infection samples were considered necessary.

The sequencing sample was made of PBMCs or a T cell subset sorted from them (not recorded which). The chain couples TRBV7-9 to TRBJ1-1; TRBD1 is possibly the D segment (6 matching bases). This TCR was recovered from a man between 18 and 29 years old who had mild COVID-19 (a few samples of this study predate the infection). The sample titles of this study are shuffled in the database, so cell type and time point are left out; the donor was told from shared clones. At the DNA level, the sequence is TGTGCCAGCAGCTTACAGGGGCGGGACACTGAAGCTTTCTTT. It specifies CASSLQGRDTEAFF.